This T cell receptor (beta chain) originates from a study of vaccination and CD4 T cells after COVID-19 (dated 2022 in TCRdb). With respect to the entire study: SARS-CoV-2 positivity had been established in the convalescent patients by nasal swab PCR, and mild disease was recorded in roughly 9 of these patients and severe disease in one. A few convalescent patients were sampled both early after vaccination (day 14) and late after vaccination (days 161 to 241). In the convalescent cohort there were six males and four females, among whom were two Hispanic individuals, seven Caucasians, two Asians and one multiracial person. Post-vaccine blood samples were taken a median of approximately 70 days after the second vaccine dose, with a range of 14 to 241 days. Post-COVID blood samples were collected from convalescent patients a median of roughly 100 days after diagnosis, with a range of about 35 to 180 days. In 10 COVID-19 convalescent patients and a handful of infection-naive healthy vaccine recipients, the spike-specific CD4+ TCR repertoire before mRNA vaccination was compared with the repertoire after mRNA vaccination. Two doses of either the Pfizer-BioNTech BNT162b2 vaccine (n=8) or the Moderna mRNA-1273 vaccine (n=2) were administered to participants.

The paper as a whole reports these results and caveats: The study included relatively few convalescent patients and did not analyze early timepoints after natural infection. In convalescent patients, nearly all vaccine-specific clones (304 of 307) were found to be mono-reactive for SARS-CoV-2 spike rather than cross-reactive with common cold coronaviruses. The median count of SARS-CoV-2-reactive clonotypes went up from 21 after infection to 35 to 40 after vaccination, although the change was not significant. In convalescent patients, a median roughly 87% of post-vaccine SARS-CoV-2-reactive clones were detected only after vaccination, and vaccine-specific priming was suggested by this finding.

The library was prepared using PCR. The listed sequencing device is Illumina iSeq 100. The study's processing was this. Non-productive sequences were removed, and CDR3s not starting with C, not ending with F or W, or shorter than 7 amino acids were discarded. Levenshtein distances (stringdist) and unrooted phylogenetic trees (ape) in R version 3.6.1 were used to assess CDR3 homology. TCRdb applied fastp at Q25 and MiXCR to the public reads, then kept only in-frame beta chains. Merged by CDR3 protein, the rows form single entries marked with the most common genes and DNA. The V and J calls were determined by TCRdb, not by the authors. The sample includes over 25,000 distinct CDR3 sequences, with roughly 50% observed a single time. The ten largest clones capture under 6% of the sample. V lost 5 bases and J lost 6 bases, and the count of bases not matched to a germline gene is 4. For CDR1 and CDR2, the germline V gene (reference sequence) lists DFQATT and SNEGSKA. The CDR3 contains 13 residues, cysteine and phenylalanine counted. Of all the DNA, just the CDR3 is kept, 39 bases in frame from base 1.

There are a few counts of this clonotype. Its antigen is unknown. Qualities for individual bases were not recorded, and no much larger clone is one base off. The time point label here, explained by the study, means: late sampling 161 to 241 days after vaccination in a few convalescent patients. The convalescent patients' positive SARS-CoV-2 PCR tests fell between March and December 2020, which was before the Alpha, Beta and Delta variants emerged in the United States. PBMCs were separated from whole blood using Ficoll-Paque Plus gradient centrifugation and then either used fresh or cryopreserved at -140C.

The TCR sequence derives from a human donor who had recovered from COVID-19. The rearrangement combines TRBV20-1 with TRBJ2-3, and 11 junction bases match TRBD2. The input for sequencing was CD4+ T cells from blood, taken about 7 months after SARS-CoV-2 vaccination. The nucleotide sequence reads TGCAGTGCTCATAGCGGGAGGGCCGATACGCAGTATTTT. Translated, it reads CSAHSGRADTQYF.